These 9 T cell receptor beta chains share one sample of origin, sequenced in a study of blood T cell repertoires in COVID-19. Produced via immunoSEQ multiplex PCR; TCRdb's table is partial and in-frame only. The sample yields some 260,000 clones, 88% seen once. Material: peripheral blood. The receptors derive from a woman aged 25 to 45 with acute or convalescent COVID-19.

The table lists this clone with a few counts. The chain links TRBV4-1 to TRBJ2-7, with a weak D call TRBD2 (6 bases). Germline V gene lookup returns CDR1 MGHRA and CDR2 YSYEKL. The CDR3 has 17 residues. V was cut by 3 bases and J by 0 bases, with 18 bases left in between. The CDR3 nucleotides are TGCGCCAGCAGCCAGGCACCGGGACTCCAAAACTCCTACGAGCAGTACTTC. Translating it yields CASSQAPGLQNSYEQYF.

The CDR3 coding sequence is TGTGCCAGCAGCCGATCAATAGGACTAGCGGGAGAGCGCGACACCGGGGAGCTGTTTTTT. As protein: CASSRSIGLAGERDTGELFF. The gene calls are TRBV14 and TRBJ2-2, with TRBD2 matching over 13 bases. V lost 4 bases and J lost 3; bases outside the gene matches: 14. The V gene's germline CDR1 is SGHDN and CDR2 FVKESK. CDR3 length: 20 amino acids. Variable domain in full (rest from reference TRBV14 and TRBJ2-2): EAGVTQFPSHSVIEKGQTVTLRCDPISGHDNLYWYRRVMGKEIKFLLHFVKESKQDESGMPNNRFLAERTGGTYSTLKVQPAELEDSGVYFCASSRSIGLAGERDTGELFFGEGSRLTVL.

The chain joins TRBV7-8 to TRBJ2-1; D might be TRBD2 (5 bases). CDR3 length equals 15 residues. From germline, CDR1 is SGHVS and CDR2 FQNEAQ. V lost 0 bases to trimming and J lost 9 bases, with 15 bases between them. CDR3 amino acids: CASSLASGKGIEQFF. CDR3 bases: TGTGCCAGCAGCTTAGCGTCGGGGAAAGGGATTGAGCAGTTCTTC.

This clone has only one observation. The V gene is TRBV19, the J gene TRBJ2-2, with D hard to call. The CDR3 runs 11 residues. Per germline, CDR1 LNHDA and CDR2 SQIVND (reference sequence). V lost 6 bases and J 5 bases, leaving 4 bases between the germline ends. CDR3 in amino acids: CASRETGELFF. The CDR3 region has the DNA TGTGCCAGTAGGGAGACCGGGGAGCTGTTTTTT.

The CDR3, as DNA: TGTGCCAGCAGCTTCGGAGGCTACAATGAGCAGTTCTTC. Translated, it gives CASSFGGYNEQFF. The rearrangement joins TRBV6-6 to TRBJ2-1; D is possibly TRBD2 (5 bases). The CDR3 loop spans 13 amino acids. V shed 6 bases and J shed 3 bases, with 9 bases lying between them. CDR1 is MNHNY, CDR2 SVGAGI, per germline (reference sequence).

The V gene is TRBV9, the J gene TRBJ2-1; D is possibly TRBD1 (6 bases). V lost 0 bases to trimming and J lost 15 bases, with 16 bases between them. The CDR3 is 13 residues long. In germline, CDR1 is SGDLS, CDR2 YYNGEE. The CDR3 sequence is CASSVDPYRERFF. DNA for the CDR3: TGTGCCAGCAGCGTAGACCCCTACAGGGAACGGTTCTTC. Filled out from reference TRBV9 and TRBJ2-1, the complete variable domain reads DSGVTQTPKHLITATGQRVTLRCSPRSGDLSVYWYQQSLDQGLQFLIQYYNGEERAKGNILERFSAQQFPDLHSELNLSSLELGDSALYFCASSVDPYRERFFGPGTRLTVL.

V and J are TRBV5-1 and TRBJ2-1; D unresolved. Germline CDR1 and CDR2: SGHRS and YFSETQ. This CDR3 region has 12 residues. V lost 0 bases and J 7 bases, leaving 5 bases between the germline ends. For the CDR3, the DNA is TGCGCCAGCAGCTTGGTTCCGAATGAGCAGTTCTTC. The encoded protein is CASSLVPNEQFF.

CDR3 nucleotide sequence: TGTGCCAGCAGTGAAGCCGCGGACAGGAAGAACACTGAAGCTTTCTTT. It encodes CASSEAADRKNTEAFF. The chain is built from TRBV2 and TRBJ1-1; 7 bases align to TRBD1. The length of the CDR3 is 16 residues. Germline V gene lookup returns CDR1 SNHLY and CDR2 FYNNEI. V dropped 0 bases and J dropped 1; count of bases not matched to a gene: 5.

V is TRBV7-2 and J is TRBJ2-5; TRBD2 matches 10 bases. Germline lookup yields CDR1 SGHTA and CDR2 FQGNSA. V gave up 5 bases and J gave up 1 base; unmatched junction bases: 4. This CDR3 comprises 15 residues. Here the CDR3 DNA reads TGTGCCAGCAGCCTGTGGACTAGCGGCCAAGAGACCCAGTACTTC. This sequence encodes CASSLWTSGQETQYF.